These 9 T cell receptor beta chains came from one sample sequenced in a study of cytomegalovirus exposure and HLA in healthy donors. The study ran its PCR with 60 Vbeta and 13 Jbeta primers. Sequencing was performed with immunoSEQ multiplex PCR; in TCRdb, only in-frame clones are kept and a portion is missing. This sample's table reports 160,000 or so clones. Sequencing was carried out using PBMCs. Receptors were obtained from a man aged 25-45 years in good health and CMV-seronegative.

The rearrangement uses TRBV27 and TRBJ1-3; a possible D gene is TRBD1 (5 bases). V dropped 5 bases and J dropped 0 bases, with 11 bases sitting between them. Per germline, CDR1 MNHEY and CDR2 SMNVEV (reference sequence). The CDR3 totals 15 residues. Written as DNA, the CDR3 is TGTGCCAGCAGTCTCCAGGGTTCCTCTGGAAACACCATATATTTT. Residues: CASSLQGSSGNTIYF.

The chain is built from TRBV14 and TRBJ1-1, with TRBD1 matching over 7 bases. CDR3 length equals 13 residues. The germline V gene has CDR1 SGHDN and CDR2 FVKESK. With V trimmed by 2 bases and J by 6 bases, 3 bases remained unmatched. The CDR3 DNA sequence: TGTGCCAGCAGCCAACAAGGACAGGCTGAAGCTTTCTTT. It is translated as CASSQQGQAEAFF.

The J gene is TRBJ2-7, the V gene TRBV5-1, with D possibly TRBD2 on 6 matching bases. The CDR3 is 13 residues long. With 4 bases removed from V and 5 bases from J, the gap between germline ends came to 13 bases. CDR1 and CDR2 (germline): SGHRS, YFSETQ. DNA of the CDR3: TGCGCCAGCAGCCCAGGGACTCGGAACGAGCAGTACTTC. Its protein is CASSPGTRNEQYF.

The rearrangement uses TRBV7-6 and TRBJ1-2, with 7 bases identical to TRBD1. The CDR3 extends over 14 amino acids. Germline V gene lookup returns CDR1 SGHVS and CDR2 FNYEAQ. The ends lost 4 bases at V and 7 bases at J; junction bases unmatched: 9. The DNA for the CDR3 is TGTGCCAGCAGCTCGGGACAGCTTCGTGGTGGCTACACCTTC. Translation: CASSSGQLRGGYTF.

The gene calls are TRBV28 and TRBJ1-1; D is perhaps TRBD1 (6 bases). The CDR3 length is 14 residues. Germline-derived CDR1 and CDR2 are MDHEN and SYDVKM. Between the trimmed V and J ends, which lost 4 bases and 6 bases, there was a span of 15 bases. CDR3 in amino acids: CASSSRGGFAEAFF. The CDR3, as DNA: TGTGCCAGCAGTTCCAGAGGGGGTTTCGCTGAAGCTTTCTTT.

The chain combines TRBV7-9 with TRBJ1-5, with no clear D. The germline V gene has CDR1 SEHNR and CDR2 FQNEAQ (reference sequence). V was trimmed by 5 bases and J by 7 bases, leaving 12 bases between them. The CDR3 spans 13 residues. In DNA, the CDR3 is TGTGCCAGCAGCCGCGAAGCCGGGCAGCCCCAGCATTTT. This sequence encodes CASSREAGQPQHF.

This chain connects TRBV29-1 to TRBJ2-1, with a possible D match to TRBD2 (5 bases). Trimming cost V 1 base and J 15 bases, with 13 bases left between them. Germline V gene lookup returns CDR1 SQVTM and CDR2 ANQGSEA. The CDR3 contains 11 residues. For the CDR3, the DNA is TGCAGCGTTGAAGGGCCCGAGGGCCTGTTCTTC. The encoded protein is CSVEGPEGLFF.

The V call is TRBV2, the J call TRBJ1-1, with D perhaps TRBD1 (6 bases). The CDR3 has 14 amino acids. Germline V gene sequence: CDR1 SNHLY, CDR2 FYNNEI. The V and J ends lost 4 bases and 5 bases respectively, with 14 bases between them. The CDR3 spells CASSGAQGDTEAFF. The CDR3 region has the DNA TGTGCCAGCAGTGGGGCACAGGGTGATACTGAAGCTTTCTTT. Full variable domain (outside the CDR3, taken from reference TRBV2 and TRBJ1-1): EPEVTQTPSHQVTQMGQEVILRCVPISNHLYFYWYRQILGQKVEFLVSFYNNEISEKSEIFDDQFSVERPDGSNFTLKIRSTKLEDSAMYFCASSGAQGDTEAFFGQGTRLTVV.

CDR3 nucleotides: TGTGCCTGGGGGAGACTAGCGGGAGGAGGCACCGGGGAGCTGTTTTTT. The encoded protein is CAWGRLAGGGTGELFF. The chain links TRBV30 to TRBJ2-2, with TRBD2 matching over 13 bases. The CDR3 runs 16 residues. V gave up 5 bases and J gave up 4 bases; unmatched junction bases: 7. The germline gives CDR1 GTSNPN, CDR2 SVGIG (reference sequence).